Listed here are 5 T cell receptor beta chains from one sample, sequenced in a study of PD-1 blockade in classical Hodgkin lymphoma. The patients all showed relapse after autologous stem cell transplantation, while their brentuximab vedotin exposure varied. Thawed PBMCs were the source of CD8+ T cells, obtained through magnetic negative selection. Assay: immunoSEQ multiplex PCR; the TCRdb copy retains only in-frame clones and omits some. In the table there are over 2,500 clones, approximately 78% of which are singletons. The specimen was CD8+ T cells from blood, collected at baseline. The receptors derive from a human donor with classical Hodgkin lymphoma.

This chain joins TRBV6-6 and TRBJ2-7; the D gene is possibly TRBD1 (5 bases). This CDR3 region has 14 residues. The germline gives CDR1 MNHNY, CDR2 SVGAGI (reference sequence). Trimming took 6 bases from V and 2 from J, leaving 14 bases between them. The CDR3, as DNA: TGTGCCAGCAGCCCCGACAGACAAACCTACGAGCAGTACTTC. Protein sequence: CASSPDRQTYEQYF.

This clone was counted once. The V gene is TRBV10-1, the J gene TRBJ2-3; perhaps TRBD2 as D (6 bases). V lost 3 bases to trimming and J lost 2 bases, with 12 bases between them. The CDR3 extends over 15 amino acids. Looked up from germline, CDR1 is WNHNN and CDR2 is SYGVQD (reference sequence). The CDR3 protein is CASSDVAGLTDTQYF. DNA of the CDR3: TGCGCCAGCAGTGATGTGGCGGGACTCACAGATACGCAGTATTTT.

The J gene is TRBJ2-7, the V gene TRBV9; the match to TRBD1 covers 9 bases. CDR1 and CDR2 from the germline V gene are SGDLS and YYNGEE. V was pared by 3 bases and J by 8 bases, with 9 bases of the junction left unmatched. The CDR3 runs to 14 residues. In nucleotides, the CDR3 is TGTGCCAGCAGCGGCGGACAGGGGTTCTTTCAGCAGTACTTC. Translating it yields CASSGGQGFFQQYF.

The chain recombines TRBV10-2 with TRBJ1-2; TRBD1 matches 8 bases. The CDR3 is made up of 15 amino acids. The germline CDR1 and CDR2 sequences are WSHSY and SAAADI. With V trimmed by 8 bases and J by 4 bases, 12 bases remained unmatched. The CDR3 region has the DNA TGCGCCAGCGGACAGGGACCACTCCCATTCTATGGCTACACCTTC. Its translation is CASGQGPLPFYGYTF.

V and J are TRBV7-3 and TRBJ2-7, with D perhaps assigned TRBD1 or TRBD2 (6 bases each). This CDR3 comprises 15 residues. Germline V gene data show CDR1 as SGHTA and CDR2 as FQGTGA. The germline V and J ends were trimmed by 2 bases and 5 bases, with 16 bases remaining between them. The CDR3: CASSLLGGPMDEQYF. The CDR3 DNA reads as TGTGCCAGCAGCTTACTGGGGGGCCCTATGGACGAGCAGTACTTC.